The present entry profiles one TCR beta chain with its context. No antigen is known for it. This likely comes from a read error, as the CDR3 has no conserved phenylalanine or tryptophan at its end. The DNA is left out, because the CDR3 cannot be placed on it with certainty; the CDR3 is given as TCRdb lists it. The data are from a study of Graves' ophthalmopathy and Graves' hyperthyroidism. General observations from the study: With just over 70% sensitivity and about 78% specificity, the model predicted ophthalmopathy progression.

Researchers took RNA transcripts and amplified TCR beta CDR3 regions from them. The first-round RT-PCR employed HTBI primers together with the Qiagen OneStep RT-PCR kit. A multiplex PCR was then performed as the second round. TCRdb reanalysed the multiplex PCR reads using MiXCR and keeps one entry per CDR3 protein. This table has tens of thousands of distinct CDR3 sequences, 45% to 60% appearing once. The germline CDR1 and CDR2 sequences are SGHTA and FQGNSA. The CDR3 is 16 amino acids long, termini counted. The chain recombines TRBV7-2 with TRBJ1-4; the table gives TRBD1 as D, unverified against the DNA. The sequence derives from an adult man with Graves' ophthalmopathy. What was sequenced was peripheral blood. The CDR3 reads CASSLPSNRGNEKPFL.